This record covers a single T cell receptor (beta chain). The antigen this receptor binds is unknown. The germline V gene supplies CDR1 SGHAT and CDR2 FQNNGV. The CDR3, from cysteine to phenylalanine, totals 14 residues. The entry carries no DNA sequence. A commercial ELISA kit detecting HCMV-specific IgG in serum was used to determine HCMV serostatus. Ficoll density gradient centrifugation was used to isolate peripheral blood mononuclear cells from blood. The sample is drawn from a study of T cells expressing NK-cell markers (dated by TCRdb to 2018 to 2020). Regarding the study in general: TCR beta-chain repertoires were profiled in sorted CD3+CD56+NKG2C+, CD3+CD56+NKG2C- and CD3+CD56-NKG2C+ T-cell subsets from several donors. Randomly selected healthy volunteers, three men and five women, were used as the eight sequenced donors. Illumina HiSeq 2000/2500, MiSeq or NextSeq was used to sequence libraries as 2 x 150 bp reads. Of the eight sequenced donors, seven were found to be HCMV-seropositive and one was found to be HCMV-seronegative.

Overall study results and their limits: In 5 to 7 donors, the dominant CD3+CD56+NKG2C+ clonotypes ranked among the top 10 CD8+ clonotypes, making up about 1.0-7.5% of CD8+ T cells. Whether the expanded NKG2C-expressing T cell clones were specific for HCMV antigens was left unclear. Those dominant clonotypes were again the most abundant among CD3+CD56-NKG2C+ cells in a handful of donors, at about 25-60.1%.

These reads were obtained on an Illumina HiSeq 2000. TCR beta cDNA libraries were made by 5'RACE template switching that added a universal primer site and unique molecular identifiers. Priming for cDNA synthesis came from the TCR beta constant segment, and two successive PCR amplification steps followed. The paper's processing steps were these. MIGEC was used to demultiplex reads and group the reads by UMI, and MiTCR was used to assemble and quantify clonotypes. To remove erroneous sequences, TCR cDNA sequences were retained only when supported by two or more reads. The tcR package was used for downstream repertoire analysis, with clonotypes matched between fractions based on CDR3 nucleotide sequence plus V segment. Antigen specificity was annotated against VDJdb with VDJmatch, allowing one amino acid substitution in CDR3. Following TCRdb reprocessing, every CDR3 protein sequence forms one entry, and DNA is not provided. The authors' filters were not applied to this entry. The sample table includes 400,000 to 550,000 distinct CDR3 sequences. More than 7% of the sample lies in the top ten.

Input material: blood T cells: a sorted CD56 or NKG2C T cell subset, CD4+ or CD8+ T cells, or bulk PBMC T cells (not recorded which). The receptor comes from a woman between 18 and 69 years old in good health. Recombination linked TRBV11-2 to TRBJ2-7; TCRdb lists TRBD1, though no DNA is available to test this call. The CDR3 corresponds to CASSLGRAYYEQYF. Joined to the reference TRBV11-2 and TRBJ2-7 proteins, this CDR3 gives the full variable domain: EAGVAQSPRYKIIEKRQSVAFWCNPISGHATLYWYQQILGQGPKLLIQFQNNGVVDDSQLPKDRFSAERLKGVDSTLKIQPAKLEDSAVYLCASSLGRAYYEQYFGPGTRLTVT.